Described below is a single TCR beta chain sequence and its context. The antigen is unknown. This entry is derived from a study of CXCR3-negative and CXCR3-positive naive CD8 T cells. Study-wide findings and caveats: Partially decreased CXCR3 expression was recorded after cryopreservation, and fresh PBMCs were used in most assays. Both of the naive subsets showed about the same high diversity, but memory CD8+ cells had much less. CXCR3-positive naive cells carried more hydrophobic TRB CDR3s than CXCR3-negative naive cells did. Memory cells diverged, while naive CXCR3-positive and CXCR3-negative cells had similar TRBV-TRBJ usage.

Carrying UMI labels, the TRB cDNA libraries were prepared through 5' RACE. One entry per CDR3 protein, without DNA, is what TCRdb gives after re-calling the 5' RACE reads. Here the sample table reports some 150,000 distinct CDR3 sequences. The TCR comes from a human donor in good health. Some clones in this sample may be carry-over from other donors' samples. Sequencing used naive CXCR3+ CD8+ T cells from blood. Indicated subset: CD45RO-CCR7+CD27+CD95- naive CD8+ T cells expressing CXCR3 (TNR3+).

Here the CDR3 reads CASSKADLPKDTEAFF. The chain uses TRBV21-1 and TRBJ1-1. TRBV21-1 is recorded as a pseudogene. This CDR3 has 16 residues.